The 25 T cell receptor beta chains in this list originate from one sample, sequenced in a study of neoadjuvant anti-PD-1 for oral cavity cancer. Sequencing used immunoSEQ multiplex PCR; TCRdb keeps in-frame clones, though not all of them. This repertoire shows about 12,000 clones, over 55% found once; its top ten account for 2% to 2.5%. The sample's time point: after neoadjuvant nivolumab, at surgical resection. Sequencing used PBMCs, obtained after nivolumab (anti-PD-1) treatment. These receptors were taken from a person aged 35 to 85 with oral cavity squamous cell carcinoma.

The rearrangement uses TRBV28 and TRBJ2-7; the D is unclear. Germline lookup yields CDR1 MDHEN and CDR2 SYDVKM. The CDR3 length is 11 residues. V was trimmed by 2 bases and J by 6 bases, leaving 5 bases between them. In DNA, the CDR3 is TGTGCCAGCAGTTTAGTTTTCGAGCAGTACTTC. Amino acids: CASSLVFEQYF.

The V gene is TRBV18, the J gene TRBJ1-1; possibly TRBD1 for D (5 bases). The V gene lost 3 bases and the J gene lost 4 bases, with 12 bases spanning the gap. Germline CDR1 reads KGHSH; CDR2 reads LQKENI. The CDR3 extends over 14 amino acids. The CDR3 sequence: CASSPDGGITEAFF. CDR3 nucleotides: TGTGCCAGCTCACCCGACGGGGGGATCACTGAAGCTTTCTTT.

The rearrangement links TRBV20-1 to TRBJ1-2; 7 positions agree with TRBD1. The germline V gene has CDR1 DFQATT and CDR2 SNEGSKA (reference sequence). The CDR3 covers 11 residues. The V segment lost 6 bases and the J segment 12 bases; nucleotides outside the gene matches: 10. In DNA form, the CDR3 reads TGCAGTGCAGGGAGGACAGGTCTGAACACCTTC. Translating gives CSAGRTGLNTF.

This chain joins TRBV5-1 and TRBJ2-5; 8 positions agree with TRBD2. In germline, CDR1 is SGHRS, CDR2 YFSETQ. Trimming at V came to 3 bases and at J to 4 bases, leaving 5 bases not matched to a gene. This CDR3 has 14 residues. CDR3 bases: TGCGCCAGCAGCTCGACCGGGACTAGAGAGACCCAGTACTTC. Protein: CASSSTGTRETQYF.

This clone was seen a handful of times. The rearrangement uses TRBV6-4 and TRBJ1-1; no reliable D call. Per the germline V gene, CDR1 is MRHNA and CDR2 is SNTAGT. The CDR3 totals 13 residues. Trimming took 4 bases from V and 0 from J, leaving 6 bases between them. The CDR3 sequence: CASSVTVNTEAFF. CDR3 nucleotide sequence: TGTGCCAGCAGTGTGACGGTGAACACTGAAGCTTTCTTT.

V is TRBV15 and J is TRBJ1-4; D may be TRBD1 (5 bases). Trimming pared 1 base from V and 4 bases from J, leaving 10 bases between. This CDR3 contains 15 residues. Germline V lookup: CDR1 LNHNV, CDR2 YYDKDF (reference sequence). The CDR3 is CATSRVTGINEKLFF. CDR3 DNA sequence: TGTGCCACCAGCAGAGTCACAGGTATTAATGAAAAACTGTTTTTT.

The chain uses TRBV14 and TRBJ1-1; unclear D gene. This CDR3 contains 13 residues. Germline CDR1 SGHDN, CDR2 FVKESK. V was clipped by 4 bases and J by 1 base, with 7 bases between them. This chain's CDR3 is CASSPGGNTEAFF. DNA for the CDR3: TGTGCCAGCAGCCCGGGAGGGAACACTGAAGCTTTCTTT.

This clone was found a few times. The chain employs TRBV10-3 and TRBJ1-2, with TRBD1 matching over 9 bases. Germline V gene lookup returns CDR1 ENHRY and CDR2 SYGVKD. This CDR3 is built from 14 residues. Unmatched junction bases numbered 9, after V lost 5 bases and J lost 8 bases. Here the CDR3 reads CAISPGTGFGGYTF. DNA of the CDR3: TGTGCCATCAGTCCCGGGACAGGGTTTGGAGGCTACACCTTC.

The sample holds a few counts of this clone. This sequence joins TRBV19 and TRBJ1-1, with D perhaps TRBD1 (6 bases). Trimming took off 2 bases at V and 3 bases at J, with 13 bases between the two ends. The CDR3 sequence is 15 residues long. The germline V gene has CDR1 LNHDA and CDR2 SQIVND (reference sequence). The CDR3 coding sequence is TGTGCCAGTAGTATACGGCCAGGGGTCGACACTGAAGCTTTCTTT. Its translation: CASSIRPGVDTEAFF.

This chain links TRBV4-1 with TRBJ1-2; 9 nucleotides agree with TRBD1. This CDR3 has 17 amino acids. Trimming cost V 0 bases and J 4 bases; bases outside gene matches: 9. The germline V gene encodes CDR1 MGHRA and CDR2 YSYEKL. CDR3 coding DNA: TGCGCCAGCAGCCAAGATGAGACAGGGGGGACTGGCTATGGCTACACCTTC. It specifies CASSQDETGGTGYGYTF.

V is TRBV27 and J is TRBJ2-5, with D possibly TRBD2 on 5 matching bases. This CDR3 contains 14 residues. Per the germline V gene, CDR1 is MNHEY and CDR2 is SMNVEV (reference sequence). V shed 8 bases and J shed 4 bases, with 17 bases lying between them. CDR3 in amino acids: CASSSPRVGETQYF. Written as DNA, the CDR3 is TGTGCCAGCTCCTCTCCGAGGGTTGGAGAGACCCAGTACTTC.

V and J are TRBV10-3 and TRBJ1-5, with 7 bases fitting TRBD1. Trimming took 6 bases from V and 1 from J; bases not matched to a gene: 6. This CDR3 region has 15 residues. CDR1 and CDR2 from the germline V gene are ENHRY and SYGVKD. CDR3 in amino acids: CAISAGQASNQPQHF. The DNA for the CDR3 is TGTGCCATCAGCGCTGGACAGGCGAGCAATCAGCCCCAGCATTTT.

This clone came up a few times. The chain has TRBV28 and TRBJ2-7, with TRBD1 identical over 7 bases. This CDR3 contains 14 residues. Germline lookup yields CDR1 MDHEN and CDR2 SYDVKM. The trim removed 6 bases at V and 6 bases at J, leaving 11 bases unmatched. The CDR3 loop is CASRDRAKSLEQYF. Here the CDR3 DNA reads TGTGCCAGCAGAGACAGGGCAAAGTCACTCGAGCAGTACTTC.

The chain has TRBV5-1 and TRBJ2-7, with D possibly matching TRBD2 (5 bases). Germline CDR1 reads SGHRS; CDR2 reads YFSETQ. The CDR3 runs 15 residues. V was trimmed by 2 bases and J by 2 bases, leaving 14 bases between them. CDR3 nucleotides: TGCGCCAGCAGCTTTAGCGACCCGGGAACCTACGAGCAGTACTTC. The encoded protein is CASSFSDPGTYEQYF.

The rearrangement links TRBV7-2 to TRBJ2-5; D remains ambiguous. CDR3 size: 12 residues. CDR1 and CDR2 (germline): SGHTA, FQGNSA. V lost 4 bases and J 7 bases, leaving 10 bases between the germline ends. CDR3 region: CASSYSPGTQYF. Here the CDR3 DNA reads TGTGCCAGCAGCTACTCTCCCGGGACCCAGTACTTC.

This chain connects TRBV4-1 to TRBJ2-1; D gene uncertain. With 2 bases removed from V and 0 bases from J, the gap between germline ends came to 11 bases. The CDR3 has 16 amino acids. Germline V gives CDR1 MGHRA, CDR2 YSYEKL. The CDR3 nucleotides read TGCGCCAGCAGCCAATTCGGCCTGAGCTCCTACAATGAGCAGTTCTTC. Translation gives CASSQFGLSSYNEQFF.

The chain uses TRBV5-6 and TRBJ1-5, with 7 bases identical to TRBD1. Germline CDR1 reads SGHDT; CDR2 reads YYEEEE. This CDR3 is built from 18 residues. The J segment lost 3 bases and the V segment lost 3 bases, leaving 15 bases of the junction unmatched. CDR3 in DNA: TGTGCCAGCAGCTGGAGCCTTGGGTTACAGGGGTTCAATCAGCCCCAGCATTTT. It encodes CASSWSLGLQGFNQPQHF.

This chain uses TRBV5-1 with TRBJ2-2; D unresolved. Germline V gives CDR1 SGHRS, CDR2 YFSETQ. V was clipped by 0 bases and J by 4 bases, with 4 bases between them. This CDR3 is built from 13 residues. The CDR3 reads CASSLEGTGELFF. The CDR3 coding sequence is TGCGCCAGCAGCTTGGAGGGCACCGGGGAGCTGTTTTTT.

This sequence joins TRBV5-4 and TRBJ1-1; D not resolved. V lost 4 bases and J 0 bases, leaving 10 bases between the germline ends. CDR3 length equals 14 residues. Per germline, CDR1 SGHNT and CDR2 YYREEE (reference sequence). The CDR3: CASSRKPLNTEAFF. The CDR3 nucleotides read TGTGCCAGCAGCCGAAAACCGTTGAACACTGAAGCTTTCTTT.

V usage is TRBV7-2 and J usage is TRBJ1-2; D is ambiguous. V gave up 1 base and J gave up 7 bases, with 7 bases separating them. The CDR3 spans 12 residues. CDR1 is SGHTA, CDR2 FQGNSA, per germline. The CDR3 nucleotides read TGTGCCAGCAGCTTAGATGGGGTTGGCTACACCTTC. It is translated as CASSLDGVGYTF.

The chain employs TRBV11-2 and TRBJ1-2; D is unresolved. This CDR3 is 12 amino acids long. V lost 5 bases to trimming and J lost 6 bases, with 10 bases between them. Germline-derived CDR1 and CDR2 are SGHAT and FQNNGV. Here the CDR3 reads CASSQEGNGYTF. The CDR3, as DNA: TGTGCCAGCAGCCAGGAAGGGAATGGCTACACCTTC.

The V call is TRBV5-1, the J call TRBJ1-5, with 10 bases identical to TRBD1. CDR1 SGHRS and CDR2 YFSETQ come from the germline V gene. J gave up 3 bases and V 4 bases, and 4 bases lay outside the gene matches. This CDR3 spans 15 amino acids. CDR3 nucleotide sequence: TGCGCCAGCAGCCGACAGGGGGCGGCCAATCAGCCCCAGCATTTT. It specifies CASSRQGAANQPQHF.

The gene calls are TRBV5-1 and TRBJ1-2; TRBD1 is a possible D gene (6 bases). Germline V lookup: CDR1 SGHRS, CDR2 YFSETQ. The V and J ends lost 0 bases and 13 bases respectively, with 13 bases between them. This CDR3 contains 12 residues. Written as DNA, the CDR3 is TGCGCCAGCAGCTTGGATGGGGGCGGACCCACCTTC. This codes for CASSLDGGGPTF.

This clone was picked up one time. This chain joins TRBV30 and TRBJ1-6, with D unclear. CDR1 is GTSNPN, CDR2 SVGIG, per germline (reference sequence). This CDR3 spans 15 amino acids. V was clipped by 0 bases and J by 8 bases, with 14 bases between them. Written as DNA, the CDR3 is TGTGCCTGGAGTGTACTTCGGCGAACCGATTCACCCCTCCACTTT. Translating gives CAWSVLRRTDSPLHF.

This sequence joins TRBV13 and TRBJ1-1, with D unclear. V dropped 1 base and J dropped 4 bases, with 13 bases sitting between them. This CDR3 region has 15 residues. Germline assignment: CDR1 PRHDT and CDR2 FYEKMQ (reference sequence). The CDR3 region has the DNA TGTGCCAGCAGCTTAGTCGAGGGTCTGGGCACTGAAGCTTTCTTT. It encodes CASSLVEGLGTEAFF.